This passage covers 11 T cell receptor beta chains from one sample sequenced in a study of monozygotic twins with cystic fibrosis. Profiling relied on immunoSEQ multiplex PCR, and the TCRdb table lists in-frame clones only, not all of them. The table shows about 29,000 clones, with around 81% occurring only once. Sample: blood. Every receptor here comes from a girl aged 2 to 9 with cystic fibrosis.

This chain joins TRBV4-1 and TRBJ2-1, with 7 bases fitting TRBD1. CDR1 and CDR2 (germline): MGHRA, YSYEKL. The ends lost 2 bases at V and 4 bases at J; junction bases unmatched: 2. The CDR3 loop spans 14 amino acids. Here the CDR3 DNA reads TGCGCCAGCAGCCAACGACAGGGATACAATGAGCAGTTCTTC. It translates to CASSQRQGYNEQFF.

The V gene is TRBV25-1, the J gene TRBJ1-4; weak D call: TRBD1 (6 bases). Per germline, CDR1 MGHDK and CDR2 SYGVNS. There are 18 residues in the CDR3. V was pared by 2 bases and J by 6 bases, with 22 bases between. CDR3 coding DNA: TGTGCCAGCAGTGAAAACCGTCTCCGGGGGGCGGTCGATGAAAAACTGTTTTTT. Translating gives CASSENRLRGAVDEKLFF.

This clone was detected only a few times. The chain couples TRBV28 to TRBJ1-1; D not resolved. V was shortened by 2 bases and J by 1 base, with 11 bases between the two germline ends. The CDR3 extends over 15 amino acids. Germline CDR1 MDHEN, CDR2 SYDVKM. The CDR3 nucleotides are TGTGCCAGCAGTTTACCGACATGGAGGAACACTGAAGCTTTCTTT. Its protein is CASSLPTWRNTEAFF. Full variable domain (rest looked up from reference TRBV28 and TRBJ1-1): DVKVTQSSRYLVKRTGEKVFLECVQDMDHENMFWYRQDPGLGLRLIYFSYDVKMKEKGDIPEGYSVSREKKERFSLILESASTNQTSMYLCASSLPTWRNTEAFFGQGTRLTVV.

The rearrangement links TRBV7-9 to TRBJ2-7, with D possibly being TRBD1 or TRBD2 (5 bases each). Germline V gene data show CDR1 as SEHNR and CDR2 as FQNEAQ (reference sequence). The CDR3 consists of 13 residues. Trimming took 1 base from V and 3 from J, leaving 7 bases between them. The CDR3 DNA reads as TGTGCCAGCAGCTTAGTGGGGGACTACGAGCAGTACTTC. Protein product: CASSLVGDYEQYF.

This rearrangement joins TRBV27 to TRBJ1-4; 7 bases map to TRBD1. CDR3 length: 15 amino acids. CDR1 and CDR2 from the germline V gene are MNHEY and SMNVEV (reference sequence). After removal of 2 bases from V and 4 bases from J, the junction contained 4 bases not matched to a gene. The DNA for the CDR3 is TGTGCCAGCAGTTTACAGGGGGGACTTAATGAAAAACTGTTTTTT. The encoded protein is CASSLQGGLNEKLFF.

The V call is TRBV29-1, the J call TRBJ2-5; 7 bases agree with TRBD1. Trimming removed 4 bases from V and 2 bases from J; junction bases left unmatched: 10. This CDR3 spans 15 amino acids. The germline gives CDR1 SQVTM, CDR2 ANQGSEA. CDR3 in amino acids: CSVVGSGGQQETQYF. CDR3 sequence (DNA): TGCAGCGTTGTGGGGTCAGGGGGACAGCAAGAGACCCAGTACTTC.

The chain employs TRBV25-1 and TRBJ2-5, with 11 bases fitting TRBD1. Looked up from germline, CDR1 is MGHDK and CDR2 is SYGVNS. V was clipped by 3 bases and J by 2 bases; unmatched bases: 2. CDR3 length: 15 residues. CDR3 in amino acids: CASSDGTGGQETQYF. The DNA of the CDR3 is TGTGCCAGCAGTGACGGGACAGGGGGGCAAGAGACCCAGTACTTC.

This clone was picked up a small number of times. J is TRBJ2-7 and V is TRBV27; D is unclear. V gave up 4 bases and J gave up 5 bases, with 6 bases separating them. The CDR3 has 11 amino acids. Germline assignment: CDR1 MNHEY and CDR2 SMNVEV (reference sequence). The CDR3 nucleotides are TGTGCCAGCAGTTCGTGGGACGAGCAGTACTTC. Amino acids: CASSSWDEQYF.

The chain uses TRBV2 and TRBJ2-5; maybe TRBD2 (7 bases). The V gene's germline CDR1 is SNHLY and CDR2 FYNNEI. The CDR3 length is 13 residues. Trimming took 7 bases from V and 4 from J, leaving 13 bases between them. The CDR3 nucleotides are TGTGCCAGCATGGGAGGGGGGAGAGAGACCCAGTACTTC. Protein: CASMGGGRETQYF.

The chain uses TRBV2 and TRBJ1-1, with D perhaps matching TRBD1 (5 bases). V lost 5 bases and J lost 4, with 17 bases in between. The germline CDR1 and CDR2 sequences are SNHLY and FYNNEI. There are 15 residues in the CDR3. The CDR3 DNA reads as TGTGCCAGCAGTTGGTGGGGGAGCGAGACCACTGAAGCTTTCTTT. The encoded protein is CASSWWGSETTEAFF.

This clone was detected only a few times. The chain joins TRBV5-4 to TRBJ2-2; no firm D call. CDR3 length equals 14 residues. Germline V CDR1 and CDR2: SGHNT, YYREEE (reference sequence). V was trimmed by 5 bases and J by 6 bases, leaving 14 bases between them. The DNA for the CDR3 is TGTGCCAGCAGGGTATCGGCTATGGCCGGGGAGCTGTTTTTT. This codes for CASRVSAMAGELFF.